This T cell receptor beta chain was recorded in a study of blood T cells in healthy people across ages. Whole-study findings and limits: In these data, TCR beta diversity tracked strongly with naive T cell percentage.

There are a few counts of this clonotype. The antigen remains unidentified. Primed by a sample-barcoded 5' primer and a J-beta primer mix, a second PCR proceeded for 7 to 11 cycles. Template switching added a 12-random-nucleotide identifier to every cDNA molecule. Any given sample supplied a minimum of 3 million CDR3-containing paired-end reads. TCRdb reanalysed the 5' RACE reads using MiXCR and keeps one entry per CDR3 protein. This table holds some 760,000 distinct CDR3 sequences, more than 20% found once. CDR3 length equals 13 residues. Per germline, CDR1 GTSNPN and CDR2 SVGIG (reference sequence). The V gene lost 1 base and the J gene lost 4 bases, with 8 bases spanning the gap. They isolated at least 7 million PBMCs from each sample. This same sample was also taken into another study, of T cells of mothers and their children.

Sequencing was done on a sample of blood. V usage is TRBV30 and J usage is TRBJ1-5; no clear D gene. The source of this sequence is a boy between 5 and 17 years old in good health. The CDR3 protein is CAWSGQDNQPQHF. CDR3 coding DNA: TGTGCCTGGAGTGGGCAGGATAATCAGCCCCAGCATTTT.